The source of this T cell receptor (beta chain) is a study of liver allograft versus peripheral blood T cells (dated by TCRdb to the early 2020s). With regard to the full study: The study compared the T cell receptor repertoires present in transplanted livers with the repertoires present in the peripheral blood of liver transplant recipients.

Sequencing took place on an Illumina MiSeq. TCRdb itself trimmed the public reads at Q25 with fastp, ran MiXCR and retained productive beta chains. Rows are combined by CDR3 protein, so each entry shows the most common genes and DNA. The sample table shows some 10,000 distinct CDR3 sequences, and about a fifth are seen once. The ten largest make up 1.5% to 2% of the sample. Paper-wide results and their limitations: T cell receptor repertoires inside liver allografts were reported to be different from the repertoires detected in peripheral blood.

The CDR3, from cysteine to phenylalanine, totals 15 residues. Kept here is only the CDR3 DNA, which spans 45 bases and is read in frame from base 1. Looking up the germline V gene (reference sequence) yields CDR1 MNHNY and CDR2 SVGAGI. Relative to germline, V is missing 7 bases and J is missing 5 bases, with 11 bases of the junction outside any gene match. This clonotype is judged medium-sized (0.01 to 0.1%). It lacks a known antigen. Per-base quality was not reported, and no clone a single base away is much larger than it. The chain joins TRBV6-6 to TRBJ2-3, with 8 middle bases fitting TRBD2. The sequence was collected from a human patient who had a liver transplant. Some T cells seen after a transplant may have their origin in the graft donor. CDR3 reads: CASTLEAGVKDTQYF. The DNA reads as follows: TGTGCCAGCACCCTTGAAGCGGGGGTGAAAGATACGCAGTATTTT.